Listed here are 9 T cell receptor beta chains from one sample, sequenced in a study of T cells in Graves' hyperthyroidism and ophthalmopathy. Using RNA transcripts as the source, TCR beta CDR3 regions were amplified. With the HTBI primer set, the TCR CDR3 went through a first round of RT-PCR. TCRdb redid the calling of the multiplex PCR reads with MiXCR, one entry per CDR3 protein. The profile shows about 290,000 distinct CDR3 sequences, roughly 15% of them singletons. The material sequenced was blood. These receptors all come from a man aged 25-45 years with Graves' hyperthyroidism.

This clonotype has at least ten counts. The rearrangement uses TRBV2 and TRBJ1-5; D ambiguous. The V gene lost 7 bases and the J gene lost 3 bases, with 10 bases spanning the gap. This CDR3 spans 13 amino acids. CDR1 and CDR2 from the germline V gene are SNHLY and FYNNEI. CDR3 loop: CASNLGFNQPQHF. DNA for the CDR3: TGTGCCAGCAACTTGGGATTCAATCAGCCCCAGCATTTT. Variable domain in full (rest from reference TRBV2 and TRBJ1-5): EPEVTQTPSHQVTQMGQEVILRCVPISNHLYFYWYRQILGQKVEFLVSFYNNEISEKSEIFDDQFSVERPDGSNFTLKIRSTKLEDSAMYFCASNLGFNQPQHFGDGTRLSIL.

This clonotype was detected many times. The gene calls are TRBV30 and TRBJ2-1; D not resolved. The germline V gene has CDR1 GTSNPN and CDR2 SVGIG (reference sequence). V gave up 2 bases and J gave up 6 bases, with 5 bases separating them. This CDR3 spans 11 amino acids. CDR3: CAWSNRNEQFF. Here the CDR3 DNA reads TGTGCCTGGAGTAACCGCAATGAGCAGTTCTTC.

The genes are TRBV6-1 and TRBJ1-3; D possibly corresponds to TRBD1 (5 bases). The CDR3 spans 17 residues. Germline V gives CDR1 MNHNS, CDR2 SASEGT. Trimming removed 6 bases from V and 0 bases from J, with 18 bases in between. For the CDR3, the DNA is TGTGCCAGCAGGCTACCGGGACCTATAAACTCTGGAAACACCATATATTTT. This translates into CASRLPGPINSGNTIYF.

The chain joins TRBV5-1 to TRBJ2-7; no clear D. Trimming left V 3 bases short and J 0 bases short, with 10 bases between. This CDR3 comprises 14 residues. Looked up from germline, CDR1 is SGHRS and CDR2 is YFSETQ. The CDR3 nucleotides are TGCGCCAGCAGCTCCGGACCCATCTCCTACGAGCAGTACGTC. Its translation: CASSSGPISYEQYV.

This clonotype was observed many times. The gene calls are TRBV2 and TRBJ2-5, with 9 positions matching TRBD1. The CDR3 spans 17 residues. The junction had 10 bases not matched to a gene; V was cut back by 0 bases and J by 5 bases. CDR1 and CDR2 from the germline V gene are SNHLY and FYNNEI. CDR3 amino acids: CASSEADVQGAVETQYF. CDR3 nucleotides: TGTGCCAGCAGTGAAGCGGACGTACAGGGGGCGGTGGAGACCCAGTACTTC.

The CDR3 sequence is CASSWDLSSYNEQFF. The CDR3 coding sequence is TGTGCCAGCAGCTGGGACCTGAGCTCCTACAATGAGCAGTTCTTC. The rearrangement links TRBV6-2 or TRBV6-3 to TRBJ2-1, with D possibly being TRBD1 or TRBD2 (5 bases each). CDR1 is MNHEY, CDR2 SVGEGT, per germline. Trimming left V 6 bases short and J 0 bases short, with 12 bases between. The CDR3 spans 15 residues.

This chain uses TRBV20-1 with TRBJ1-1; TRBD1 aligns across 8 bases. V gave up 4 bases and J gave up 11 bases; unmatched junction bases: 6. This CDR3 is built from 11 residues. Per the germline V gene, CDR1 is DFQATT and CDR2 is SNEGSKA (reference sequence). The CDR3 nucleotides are TGCAGTGCTACCACAGGGGGTTTGGCTTTCTTT. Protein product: CSATTGGLAFF.

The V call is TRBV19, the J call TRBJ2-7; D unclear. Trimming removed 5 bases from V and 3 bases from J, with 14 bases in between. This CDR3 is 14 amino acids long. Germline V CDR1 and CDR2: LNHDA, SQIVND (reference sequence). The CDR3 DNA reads TGTGCCAGTAGTCCCTATCGGAATAGCTACGAGCAGTACTTC. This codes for CASSPYRNSYEQYF.

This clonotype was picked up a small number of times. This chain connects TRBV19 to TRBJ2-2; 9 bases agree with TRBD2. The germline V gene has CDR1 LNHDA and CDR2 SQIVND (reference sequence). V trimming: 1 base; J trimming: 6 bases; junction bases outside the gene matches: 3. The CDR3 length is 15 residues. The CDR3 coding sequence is TGTGCCAGTAGTATAGGAGCGGGAGGACCCGGGGAGCTGTTTTTT. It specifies CASSIGAGGPGELFF.